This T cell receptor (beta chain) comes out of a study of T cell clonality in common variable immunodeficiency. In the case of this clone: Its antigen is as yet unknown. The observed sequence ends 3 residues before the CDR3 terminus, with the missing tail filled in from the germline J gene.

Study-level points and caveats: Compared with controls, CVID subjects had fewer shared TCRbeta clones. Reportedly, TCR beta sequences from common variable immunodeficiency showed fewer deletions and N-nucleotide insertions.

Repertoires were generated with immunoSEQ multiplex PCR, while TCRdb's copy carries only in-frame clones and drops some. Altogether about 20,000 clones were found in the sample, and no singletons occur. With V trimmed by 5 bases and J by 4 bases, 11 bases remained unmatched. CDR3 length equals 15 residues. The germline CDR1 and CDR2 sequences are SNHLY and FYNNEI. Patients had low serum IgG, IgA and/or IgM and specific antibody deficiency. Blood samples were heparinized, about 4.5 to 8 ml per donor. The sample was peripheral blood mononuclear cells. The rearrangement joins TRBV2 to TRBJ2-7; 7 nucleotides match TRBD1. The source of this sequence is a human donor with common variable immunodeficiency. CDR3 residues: CASSLDRARSYEQYF. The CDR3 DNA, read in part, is TGTGCCAGCAGTTTAGACAGGGCACGGTCGTACGAG.